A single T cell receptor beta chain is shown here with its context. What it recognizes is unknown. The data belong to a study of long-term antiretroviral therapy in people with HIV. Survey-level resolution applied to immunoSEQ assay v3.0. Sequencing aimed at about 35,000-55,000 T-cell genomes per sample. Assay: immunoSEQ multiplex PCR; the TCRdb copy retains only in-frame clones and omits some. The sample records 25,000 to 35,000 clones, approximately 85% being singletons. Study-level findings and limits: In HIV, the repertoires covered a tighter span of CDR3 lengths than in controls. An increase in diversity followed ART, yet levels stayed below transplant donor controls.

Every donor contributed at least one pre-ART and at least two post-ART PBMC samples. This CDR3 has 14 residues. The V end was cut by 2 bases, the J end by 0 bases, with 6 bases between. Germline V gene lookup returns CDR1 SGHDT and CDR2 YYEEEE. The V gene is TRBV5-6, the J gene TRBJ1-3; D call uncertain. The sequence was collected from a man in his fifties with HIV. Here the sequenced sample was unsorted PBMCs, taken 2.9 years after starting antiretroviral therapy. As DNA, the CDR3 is TGTGCCAGCAGCTTCCAGGACTCTGGAAACACCATATATTTT. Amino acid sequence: CASSFQDSGNTIYF.